This T cell receptor (beta chain) appears in the sequencing data of a study of T-cell reconstitution after alpha-beta-depleted transplantation in children. Unique molecular identifiers were used to barcode this TCRbeta library. MiXCR was run by TCRdb on the PCR reads, yielding one entry per CDR3 protein. Of approximately 400,000 distinct CDR3 sequences listed, approximately 11% are singletons. This CDR3 region has 15 residues. Unmatched junction bases numbered 8, after V lost 2 bases and J lost 5 bases. The material sequenced was PBMCs from the stem cell graft donor, taken from the stem cell graft. V gene TRBV6-7 combines with J gene TRBJ1-1; 7 bases map to TRBD1. TRBV6-7 is recorded as an ORF, its role being uncertain. The sequence derives from a human donor who donated a stem cell graft to a child with acute myeloid leukemia. The CDR3 coding sequence is TGTGCCAGCAGTTACAACAGGGGAGGGAGTACTGAAGCTTTCTTT. This sequence encodes CASSYNRGGSTEAFF.